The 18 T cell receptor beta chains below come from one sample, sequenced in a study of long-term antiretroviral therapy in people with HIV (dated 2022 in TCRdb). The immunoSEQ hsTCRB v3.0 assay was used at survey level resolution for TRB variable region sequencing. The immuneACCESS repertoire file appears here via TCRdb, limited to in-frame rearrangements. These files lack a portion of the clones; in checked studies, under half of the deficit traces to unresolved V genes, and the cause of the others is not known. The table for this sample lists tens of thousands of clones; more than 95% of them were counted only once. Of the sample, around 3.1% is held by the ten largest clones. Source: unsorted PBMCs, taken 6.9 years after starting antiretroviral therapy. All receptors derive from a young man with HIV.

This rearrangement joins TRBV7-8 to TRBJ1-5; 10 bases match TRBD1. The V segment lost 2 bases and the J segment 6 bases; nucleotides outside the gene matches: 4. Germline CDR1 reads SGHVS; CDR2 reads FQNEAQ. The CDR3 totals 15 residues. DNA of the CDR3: TGTGCCAGCAGCTTAACCTGGGACAGGGGTCAGCCCCAGCATTTT. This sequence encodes CASSLTWDRGQPQHF. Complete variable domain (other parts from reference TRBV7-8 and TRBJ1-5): GAGVSQSPRYKVAKRGQDVALRCDPISGHVSLFWYQQALGQGPEFLTYFQNEAQLDKSGLPSDRFFAERPEGSVSTLKIQRTQQEDSAVYLCASSLTWDRGQPQHFGDGTRLSIL.

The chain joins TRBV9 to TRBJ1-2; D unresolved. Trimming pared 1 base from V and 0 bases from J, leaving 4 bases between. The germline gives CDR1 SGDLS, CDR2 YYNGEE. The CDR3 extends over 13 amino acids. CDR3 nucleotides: TGTGCCAGCAGCGTATCCGCTAACTATGGCTACACCTTC. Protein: CASSVSANYGYTF.

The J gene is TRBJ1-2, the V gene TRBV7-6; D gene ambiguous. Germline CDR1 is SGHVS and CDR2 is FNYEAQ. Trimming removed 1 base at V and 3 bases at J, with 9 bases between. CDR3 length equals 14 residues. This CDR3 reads CASSLGEDDYGYTF. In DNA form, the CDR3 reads TGTGCCAGCAGCTTAGGGGAAGACGACTATGGCTACACCTTC.

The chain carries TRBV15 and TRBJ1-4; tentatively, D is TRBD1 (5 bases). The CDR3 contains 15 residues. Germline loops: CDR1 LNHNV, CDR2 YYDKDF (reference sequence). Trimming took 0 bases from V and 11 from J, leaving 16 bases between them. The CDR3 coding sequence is TGTGCCACCAGCAGAGATACCAGGGCCCCGGAGAAACTGTTTTTT. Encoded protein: CATSRDTRAPEKLFF.

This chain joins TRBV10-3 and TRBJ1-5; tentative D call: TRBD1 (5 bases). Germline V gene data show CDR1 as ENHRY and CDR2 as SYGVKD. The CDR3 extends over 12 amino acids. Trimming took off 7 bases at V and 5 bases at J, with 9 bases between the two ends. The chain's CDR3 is CAINGADQPQHF. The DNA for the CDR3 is TGTGCCATCAATGGGGCTGATCAGCCCCAGCATTTT.

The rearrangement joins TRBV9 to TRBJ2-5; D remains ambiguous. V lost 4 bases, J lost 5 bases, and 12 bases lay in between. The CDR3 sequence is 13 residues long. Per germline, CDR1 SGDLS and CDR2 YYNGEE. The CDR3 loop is CASSSPPWETQYF. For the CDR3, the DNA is TGTGCCAGCAGCTCCCCTCCCTGGGAGACCCAGTACTTC.

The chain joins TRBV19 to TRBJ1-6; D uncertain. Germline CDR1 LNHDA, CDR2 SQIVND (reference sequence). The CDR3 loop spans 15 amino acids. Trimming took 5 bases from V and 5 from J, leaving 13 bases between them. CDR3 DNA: TGTGCCAGTAGTCTTAGGCGGAGCAATAATTCACCCCTCCACTTT. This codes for CASSLRRSNNSPLHF.

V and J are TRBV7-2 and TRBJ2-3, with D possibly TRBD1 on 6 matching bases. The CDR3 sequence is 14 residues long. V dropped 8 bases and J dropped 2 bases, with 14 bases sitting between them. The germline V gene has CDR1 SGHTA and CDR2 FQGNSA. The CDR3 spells CASRWQGYTDTQYF. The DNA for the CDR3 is TGTGCCAGCCGTTGGCAGGGGTACACAGATACGCAGTATTTT.

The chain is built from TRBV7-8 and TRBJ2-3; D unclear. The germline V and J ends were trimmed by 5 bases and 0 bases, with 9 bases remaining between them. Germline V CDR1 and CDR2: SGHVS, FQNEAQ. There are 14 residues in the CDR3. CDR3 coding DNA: TGTGCCAGCAGCCCCGACACTAGCACAGATACGCAGTATTTT. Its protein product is CASSPDTSTDTQYF.

CDR3 nucleotide sequence: TGTGCCAGCAGTGAGGGACAGCGAACCACAGATACGCAGTATTTT. This encodes CASSEGQRTTDTQYF. The J gene is TRBJ2-3, the V gene TRBV2, with TRBD1 identical over 7 bases. Trimming took 3 bases from V and 2 from J; bases not matched to a gene: 5. Germline CDR1 SNHLY, CDR2 FYNNEI. CDR3 length: 15 amino acids.

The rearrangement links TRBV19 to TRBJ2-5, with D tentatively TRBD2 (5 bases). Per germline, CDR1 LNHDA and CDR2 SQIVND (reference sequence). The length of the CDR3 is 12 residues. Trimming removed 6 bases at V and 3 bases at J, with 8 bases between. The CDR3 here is CASRTGEETQYF. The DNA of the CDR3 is TGTGCCAGTAGAACCGGGGAAGAGACCCAGTACTTC.

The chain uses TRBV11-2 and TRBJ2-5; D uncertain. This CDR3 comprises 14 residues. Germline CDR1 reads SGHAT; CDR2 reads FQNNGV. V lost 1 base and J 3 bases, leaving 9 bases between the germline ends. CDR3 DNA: TGTGCCAGCAGCTTAGGAGTCCTAAAAGAGACCCAGTACTTC. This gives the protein CASSLGVLKETQYF.

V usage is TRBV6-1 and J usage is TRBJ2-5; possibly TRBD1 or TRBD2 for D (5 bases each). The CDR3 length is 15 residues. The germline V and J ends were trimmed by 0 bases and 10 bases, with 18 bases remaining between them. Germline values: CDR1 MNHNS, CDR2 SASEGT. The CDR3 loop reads CASSEAGTTSFGQYF. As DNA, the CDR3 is TGTGCCAGCAGTGAAGCCGGGACCACCTCATTTGGCCAGTACTTC.

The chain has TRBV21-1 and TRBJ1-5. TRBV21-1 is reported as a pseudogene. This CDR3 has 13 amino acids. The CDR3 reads CASRAGRDQPQHF. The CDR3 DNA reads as TGTGCCAGCAGGGCAGGGAGGGACCAGCCCCAGCATTTT.

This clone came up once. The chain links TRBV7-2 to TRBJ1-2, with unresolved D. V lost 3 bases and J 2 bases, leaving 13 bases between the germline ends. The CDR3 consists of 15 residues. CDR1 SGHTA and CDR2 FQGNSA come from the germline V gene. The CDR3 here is CASSLDGLLNYGYTF. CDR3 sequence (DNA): TGTGCCAGCAGCTTGGACGGACTTCTAAACTATGGCTACACCTTC. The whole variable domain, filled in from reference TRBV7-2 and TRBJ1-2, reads GAGVSQSPSNKVTEKGKDVELRCDPISGHTALYWYRQSLGQGLEFLIYFQGNSAPDKSGLPSDRFSAERTGGSVSTLTIQRTQQEDSAVYLCASSLDGLLNYGYTFGSGTRLTVV.

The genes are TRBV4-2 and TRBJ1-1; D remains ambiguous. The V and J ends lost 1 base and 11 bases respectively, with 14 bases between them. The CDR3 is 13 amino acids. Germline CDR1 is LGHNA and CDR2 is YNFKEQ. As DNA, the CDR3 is TGTGCCAGCAGCCAAGTTCTAGACTCGGTGGCTTTCTTT. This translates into CASSQVLDSVAFF.

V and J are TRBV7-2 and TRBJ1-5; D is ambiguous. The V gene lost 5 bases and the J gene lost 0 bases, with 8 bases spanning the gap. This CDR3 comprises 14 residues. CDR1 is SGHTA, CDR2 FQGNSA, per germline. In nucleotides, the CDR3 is TGTGCCAGCAGCCCCCGCCATAGCAATCAGCCCCAGCATTTT. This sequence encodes CASSPRHSNQPQHF.

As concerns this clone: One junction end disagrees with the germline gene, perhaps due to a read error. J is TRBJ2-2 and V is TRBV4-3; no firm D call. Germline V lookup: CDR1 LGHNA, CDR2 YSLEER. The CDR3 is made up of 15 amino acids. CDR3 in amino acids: CTSSQSFGNTGELFF. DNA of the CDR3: TGCACCAGCAGCCAATCCTTCGGGAACACCGGGGAGCTGTTTTTT.